The entry that follows covers one TCR beta chain sequence. This clonotype was seen ten or more times. Its specific antigen is unknown. No base quality information exists; no much larger clone differs at one position. The sample is drawn from a study of Graves' ophthalmopathy and Graves' hyperthyroidism listed by TCRdb under 2018. In terms of the full investigation: Peripheral blood samples were taken at the time of initial diagnosis, before any treatment was given. TCR beta repertoire signatures were used to distinguish Graves' ophthalmopathy from Graves' hyperthyroidism and to predict progression to ophthalmopathy. In total, under 150 blood samples were TCR-sequenced: approximately 40 ophthalmopathy, about 75 hyperthyroidism and about 17 hyperthyroidism-to-ophthalmopathy patients. To explore V-J signatures that separate ophthalmopathy from hyperthyroidism, a discovery set of approximately 100 patients was enrolled, consisting of about 41 with ophthalmopathy and around 57 with stable hyperthyroidism. An independent validation cohort was composed of approximately 18 hyperthyroidism patients and around 16 patients who later progressed from hyperthyroidism to ophthalmopathy. T-cell repertoires of thyroid tissue and blood were compared in over five hyperthyroidism patients. After sampling, hyperthyroidism patients received methimazole starting at 30 mg daily, and ophthalmopathy patients received high-dose intravenous methylprednisolone. The 75 to 100 discovery patients were randomly split 7:3 into training and test sets.

Ophthalmopathy patients were characterized by moderately to severely active disease, a Clinical Activity Score of at least 3, a NOSPECS grade of at least 4, and a disease duration under 3 months. Anyone with other autoimmune diseases, uncontrolled infections, pregnancy or lactation was excluded from the study. Diagnosis was based on clinical symptoms, serum thyroxine, TRAb, thyroid ultrasound and orbital computed tomography. PBMCs were isolated from about 10 ml of fresh peripheral blood by Ficoll-Paque density gradient centrifugation. Total RNA was extracted using Trizol reagent, and RNA quality was checked on an Agilent 2100 Bioanalyzer. For repertoire sequencing, the TCR beta CDR3 regions were amplified from RNA transcripts. A first-round RT-PCR used HTBI primers with the Qiagen OneStep RT-PCR kit, followed by a second-round multiplex PCR, size selection and purification. Libraries were sequenced on an Illumina HiSeq2000 using paired-end 100 bp reads. The paper's data handling went like this. SOAPnuke was used for read processing, and reads with adapters, uncalled bases, a mean Phred below 15, or no exact constant-primer or identifier match were discarded. COPE v1.2.5 was used to merge the high-quality paired reads. Each unique nucleotide sequence was treated as a clonotype, and MiTCR v1.1 was used to align the clonotypes to the IMGT TRB V, D and J references. Analysis was restricted to V-J combinations with a frequency above 0.0001, which covered roughly 99% of repertoires. A TCR clonal expansion and chaos score per V-J combination was defined as the ratio of F50 clonal expansion to chaos observed in the TCRdist matrix. Features were reduced by Welch's t-statistics and random forest to some 13 V-J combinations, which fed a naive Bayes classifier. The Morisita-Horn index was used to measure how similar the thyroid and blood repertoires were. The public reads were run again by TCRdb, first through fastp at Q25 and then through MiXCR, and only productive beta chains were kept. Merged by CDR3 protein, the rows form single entries marked with the most common genes and DNA. The V and J calls follow TCRdb's processing rather than the paper's. Recorded for this sample are roughly 500,000 distinct CDR3 sequences; around 14% of them occurred a single time. The ten largest clones capture 8% to 10% of the sample.

Beyond this particular receptor, the publication reports: No statistical method was used to set the sample size in advance, and the investigators knew which group each participant was assigned to. Ophthalmopathy was separated from stable hyperthyroidism by the 13-signature model with about 90% sensitivity and around 81% specificity in cross-validation and with 80%/75% in the test set. In validation, the model predicted ophthalmopathy progression with about 71% sensitivity and roughly 72% specificity; about a dozen predicted patients were CT-confirmed with GO in a median of about 6.1 months. Most of the expanded thyroid clonotypes with a frequency above 0.001 were also detected in blood, and it was suggested that the thyroid immune response may be reflected by blood repertoires.

Sequences SGHVS (CDR1) and FNYEAQ (CDR2) are obtained from the germline V gene. Trimming removed 5 bases from V and 4 bases from J, leaving 23 bases between the germline ends. Including the terminal cysteine and phenylalanine, the CDR3 comprises 17 residues. Kept here is only the CDR3 DNA, which spans 51 bases and is read in frame from base 1. The origin of this receptor is a woman under 40 with Graves' ophthalmopathy. Donor details come from another sample of the same person, matched by shared clones. The sample comprised blood. The rearrangement combines TRBV7-6 with TRBJ1-1, with a tentative D gene TRBD1 over 5 matching bases. The CDR3 sequence is CASSPIDGGAQGTEAFF. The nucleotide sequence reads TGTGCCAGCAGCCCAATCGACGGGGGAGCCCAGGGCACTGAAGCTTTCTTT.